The 6 T cell receptor beta chains listed next were all sequenced from one sample in a study of T-cell reconstitution after alpha-beta-depleted transplantation in children (TCRdb year 2016). Receptor libraries were prepared by PCR. The reads were generated on an Illumina HiSeq 2500. TCR libraries were prepared with molecular barcoding, using unique molecular identifiers to normalize TCRbeta repertoire quantification. TCRdb reran the public reads through fastp at Q25 and MiXCR, keeping productive beta chains. Under each unique CDR3 protein, matching rows form one entry showing the most common genes and DNA. The sample table contains about 610,000 distinct CDR3 sequences; only one count was recorded for roughly 10% of them. About 4% of the sample is in the top ten clones. The sequencing here drew on PBMCs from the stem cell graft donor, taken from the stem cell graft. All receptors derive from a human donor who donated a stem cell graft to a child with acute myeloid leukemia.

The table lists this clonotype with many counts. The chain couples TRBV4-3 to TRBJ1-4; TRBD1 is a possible D gene (5 bases). CDR3 length: 15 amino acids. CDR1 is LGHNA and CDR2 is YSLEER in the germline V gene. V gave up 4 bases and J gave up 7 bases, with 16 bases separating them. The CDR3 DNA is TGCGCCAGCAGCCGATCACGGCAGGGAGGTGAAAAACTGTTTTTT. Its protein product is CASSRSRQGGEKLFF.

The genes are TRBV5-6 and TRBJ2-6; D remains ambiguous. There are 16 residues in the CDR3. Per the germline V gene, CDR1 is SGHDT and CDR2 is YYEEEE. V lost 1 base to trimming and J lost 3 bases, with 11 bases between them. The CDR3 coding sequence is TGTGCCAGCAGCTTGCCCGAGGTTGGTGGGGCCAACGTCCTGACTTTC. Translation gives CASSLPEVGGANVLTF.

This chain uses TRBV30 with TRBJ1-1; D unclear. CDR1 is GTSNPN and CDR2 is SVGIG in the germline V gene (reference sequence). V shed 1 base and J shed 7 bases, with 7 bases lying between them. The CDR3 is 11 amino acids. The CDR3 DNA is TGTGCCTGGAGTGGCCAGATTGAAGCTTTCTTT. This codes for CAWSGQIEAFF.

The table lists this clonotype with a few counts. The chain combines TRBV9 with TRBJ2-3; D possibly uses TRBD1 or TRBD2 (6 bases each). From germline, CDR1 is SGDLS and CDR2 YYNGEE. V was cut by 4 bases and J by 3 bases, with 18 bases left in between. The CDR3 has 16 amino acids. CDR3 in amino acids: CASSTTGDTLTDTQYF. CDR3 in DNA: TGTGCCAGCAGCACCACGGGGGACACCTTGACAGATACGCAGTATTTT. Supplemented by reference TRBV9 and TRBJ2-3, the full variable domain reads DSGVTQTPKHLITATGQRVTLRCSPRSGDLSVYWYQQSLDQGLQFLIQYYNGEERAKGNILERFSAQQFPDLHSELNLSSLELGDSALYFCASSTTGDTLTDTQYFGPGTRLTVL.

This clonotype showed up just a few times. The genes are TRBV13 and TRBJ2-5, with 10 positions matching TRBD2. The CDR3 extends over 15 amino acids. Germline V lookup: CDR1 PRHDT, CDR2 FYEKMQ (reference sequence). V dropped 6 bases and J dropped 6; count of bases not matched to a gene: 10. The CDR3 DNA follows: TGTGCCAGCAGTTTCCAGCGGGAGGGCCATCAGACCCAGTACTTC. This encodes CASSFQREGHQTQYF.

V gene TRBV20-1 combines with J gene TRBJ1-4, with D perhaps matching TRBD1 (6 bases). The CDR3 sequence is 17 residues long. With 2 bases removed from V and 0 bases from J, the gap between germline ends came to 16 bases. Germline V gene lookup returns CDR1 DFQATT and CDR2 SNEGSKA (reference sequence). The chain's CDR3 is CSARKAGAASTNEKLFF. The DNA of the CDR3 is TGCAGTGCTAGAAAGGCAGGGGCCGCTTCAACTAATGAAAAACTGTTTTTT.